This T cell receptor beta chain was observed in a study of a mutant IDH1 vaccine in newly diagnosed glioma. About the research overall: Either 4-6 weeks after radiotherapy alone or alongside temozolomide, vaccination was begun. Patients got radiotherapy, temozolomide, or both beforehand, and most got both.

About this clone itself: Its target is unknown.

The time point was: week 23, last vaccination. The study gave 300 ug of mutant IDH1 20-mer peptide per vaccine dose, with topical imiquimod. TCRdb keeps only in-frame clones here, not all; method: immunoSEQ multiplex PCR. The sample carries about 82,000 clones, roughly 85% recorded once. The CDR3 length is 15 residues. CDR1 is PRHDT and CDR2 is FYEKMQ in the germline V gene (reference sequence). Trimming left V 0 bases short and J 6 bases short, with 14 bases between. The clonotype comes from a man between 25 and 39 years old with glioma. Some clones in this sample may be carry-over from other donors' samples. The chain combines TRBV13 with TRBJ1-2; D perhaps matches TRBD1 (5 bases). The sample in question was PBMCs, obtained from a glioma patient whose treatment included an IDH1 peptide vaccine. CDR3 DNA: TGTGCCAGCAGCTTAGGCCAAGGCAGGGTGGATGGCTACACCTTC. It translates to CASSLGQGRVDGYTF.